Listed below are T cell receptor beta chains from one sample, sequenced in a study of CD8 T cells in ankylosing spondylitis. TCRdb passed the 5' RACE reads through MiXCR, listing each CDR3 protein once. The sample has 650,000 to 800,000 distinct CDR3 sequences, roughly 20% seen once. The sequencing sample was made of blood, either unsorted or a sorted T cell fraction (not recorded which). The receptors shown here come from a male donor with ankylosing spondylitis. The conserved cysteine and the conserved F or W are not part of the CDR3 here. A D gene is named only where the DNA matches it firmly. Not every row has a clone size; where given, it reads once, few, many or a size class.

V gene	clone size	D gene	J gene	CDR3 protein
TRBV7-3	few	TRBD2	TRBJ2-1	ASSLKAGGRDEQF
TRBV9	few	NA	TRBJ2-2	ASSVDVSATGELF
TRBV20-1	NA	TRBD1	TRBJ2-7	SAWTGYGEQY
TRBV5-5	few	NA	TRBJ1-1	ASSSLGVNTEAF
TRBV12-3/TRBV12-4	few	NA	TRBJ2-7	ASSPPVPSSYEQY
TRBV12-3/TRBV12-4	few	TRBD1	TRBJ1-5	ASTRGQGAGGPQH
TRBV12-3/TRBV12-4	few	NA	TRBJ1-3	ASSLGTLGNTIY
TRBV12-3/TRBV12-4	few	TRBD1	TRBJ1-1	ASSLGRQGVTREVTEAF
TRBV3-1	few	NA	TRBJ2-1	ASSQGSWNEQF
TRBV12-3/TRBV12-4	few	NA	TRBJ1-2	ASCRGSYGYT
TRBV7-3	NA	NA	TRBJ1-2	ASSPGRGNDGYT
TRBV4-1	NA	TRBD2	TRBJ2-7	ASSQASGGALYEQY
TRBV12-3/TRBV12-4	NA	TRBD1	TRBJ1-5	ASTSGGGQPQH
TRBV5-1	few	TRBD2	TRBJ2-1	ASSSGTSGRTRYNEQF
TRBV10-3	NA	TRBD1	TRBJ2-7	AISARQGAEGHEQY
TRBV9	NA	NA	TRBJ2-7	ASSAGGPNEQY
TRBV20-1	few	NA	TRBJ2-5	SARDLQWIQETQY
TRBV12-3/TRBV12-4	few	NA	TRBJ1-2	ASSLSANNYGYT
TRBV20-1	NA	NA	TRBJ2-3	SAFQLTDTQY
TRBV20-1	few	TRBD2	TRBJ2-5	SAINRGLAQETQY
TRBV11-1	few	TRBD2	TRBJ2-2	ASSLAWTSGRADTGELF
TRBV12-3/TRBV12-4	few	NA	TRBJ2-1	ASTETFSRYNEQF
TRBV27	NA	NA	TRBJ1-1	ASLAGAEAF
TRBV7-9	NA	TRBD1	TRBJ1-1	ASSRGQGAEAF
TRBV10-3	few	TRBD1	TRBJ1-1	AINPGTGADTEAF
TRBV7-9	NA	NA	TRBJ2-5	ASSLEVETQETQY
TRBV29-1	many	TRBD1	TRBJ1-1	SGQGPPEAF
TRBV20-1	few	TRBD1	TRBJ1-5	SAPGQGGGNQPQH
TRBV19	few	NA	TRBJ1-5	ASTPYQGGNQPQH
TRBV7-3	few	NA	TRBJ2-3	ASSLSGGGADTQY
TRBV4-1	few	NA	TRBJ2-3	ASRRSAADTQY
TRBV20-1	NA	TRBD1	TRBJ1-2	SARERAGGFYGYT
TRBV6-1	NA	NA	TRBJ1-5	ASSDPLPQH
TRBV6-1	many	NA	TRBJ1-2	ASRKGARDTYGYT
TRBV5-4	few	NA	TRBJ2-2	ASVDTGDTGELF
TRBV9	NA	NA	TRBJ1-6	ASSPHLSSYNSPLH
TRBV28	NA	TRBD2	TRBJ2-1	ASSNLAGSTTNEQF
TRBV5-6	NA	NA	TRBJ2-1	ASSLRGGGMNEQF
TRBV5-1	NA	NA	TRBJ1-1	ASSLAPATGLNTEAF
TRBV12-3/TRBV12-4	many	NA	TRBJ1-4	ASSSLLGGENEKLF
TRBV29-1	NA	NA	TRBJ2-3	SAQPPSSDTQY
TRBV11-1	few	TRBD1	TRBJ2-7	ASSLSMGTVHPEQY
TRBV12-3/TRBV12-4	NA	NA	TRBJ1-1	ASTSGQTNTEAF
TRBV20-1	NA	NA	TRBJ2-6	SARAQNPIGANVLT
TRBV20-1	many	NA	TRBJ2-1	SASQSFSAHNEQF
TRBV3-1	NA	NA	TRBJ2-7	ASSPRGPTYEQY
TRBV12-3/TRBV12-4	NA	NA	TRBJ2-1	ASSLDSSNEQF
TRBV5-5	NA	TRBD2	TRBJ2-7	ASSLESSGGLSYEQY
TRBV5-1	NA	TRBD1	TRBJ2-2	ASSPGQGPPSGTGELF
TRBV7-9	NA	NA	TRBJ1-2	ASSDRQPVNYGYT
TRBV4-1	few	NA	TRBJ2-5	ASSQAHGETQY
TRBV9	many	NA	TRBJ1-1	ASSVGMNTEAF
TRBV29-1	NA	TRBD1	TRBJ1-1	SVEGIGGAAEAF
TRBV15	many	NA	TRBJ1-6	ATSRDRTSGSPLH
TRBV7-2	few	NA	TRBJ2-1	ASSSWLDSYNEQF
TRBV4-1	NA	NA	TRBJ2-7	ASSQDKMSYEQY
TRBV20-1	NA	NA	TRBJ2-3	SARFRGRSRTDTQY
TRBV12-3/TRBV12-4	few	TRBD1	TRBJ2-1	ASSEPQGNEQF
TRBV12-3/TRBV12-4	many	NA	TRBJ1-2	ASSSSTVKADGYT